This is a list of T cell receptor beta chains from one sample in a study of T cell responses to AZD1222 COVID-19 vaccine. The repertoire was sequenced with immunoSEQ multiplex PCR; TCRdb's copy has only in-frame clones and lacks some. Of just under 150,000 clones in the sample, 86% were seen once. This specimen consisted of peripheral blood, obtained 28 days after the second AZD1222 dose. Source of these receptors: an adult who received the AZD1222 COVID-19 vaccine. Both conserved end residues are part of each CDR3. Fields, in order: CDR3 protein, CDR3 DNA, clone size, D gene, V gene, J gene. The D gene is left open where the match is weak. Clone size, where shown, is once, few, many, or a class for clones that have expanded.

CDR3aa: CASTTGAGGELFF
CDR3nt: TGTGCCAGCACGACGGGAGCGGGCGGGGAGCTGTTTTTT
abundance: NA
d_gene: NA
v_gene: TRBV6-5
j_gene: TRBJ2-2

CDR3aa: CASSVGQGYEQYF
CDR3nt: TGTGCCAGCAGCGTGGGACAGGGCTACGAGCAGTACTTC
abundance: once
d_gene: TRBD1
v_gene: TRBV7-8
j_gene: TRBJ2-7

CDR3aa: CASTNPGGFTGELFF
CDR3nt: TGTGCCAGCACTAACCCCGGGGGGTTCACCGGGGAGCTGTTTTTT
abundance: once
d_gene: TRBD2
v_gene: TRBV28
j_gene: TRBJ2-2

CDR3aa: CASEETQYF
CDR3nt: TGTGCCAGCGAAGAGACCCAGTACTTC
abundance: NA
d_gene: NA
v_gene: TRBV7-9
j_gene: TRBJ2-5

CDR3aa: CASSPTRVEQYF
CDR3nt: TGTGCCAGCAGCCCCACGCGGGTCGAGCAGTACTTC
abundance: NA
d_gene: NA
v_gene: TRBV11-2
j_gene: TRBJ2-7

CDR3aa: CASSLDRAGELFF
CDR3nt: TGTGCCAGCAGCTTAGATAGGGCGGGGGAGCTGTTTTTT
abundance: once
d_gene: NA
v_gene: TRBV11-3
j_gene: TRBJ2-2

CDR3aa: CASSLPLAEHTDTQYF
CDR3nt: TGCGCCAGCAGCTTGCCGCTAGCGGAGCACACAGATACGCAGTATTTT
abundance: NA
d_gene: TRBD2
v_gene: TRBV5-1
j_gene: TRBJ2-3

CDR3aa: CASSYRQGGNEKLFF
CDR3nt: TGTGCCAGCAGCTATAGACAGGGGGGTAATGAAAAACTGTTTTTT
abundance: few
d_gene: TRBD1
v_gene: TRBV5-8
j_gene: TRBJ1-4

CDR3aa: CASSLATGGRDTEAFF
CDR3nt: TGTGCCAGCAGCTTAGCGACAGGGGGCCGGGACACTGAAGCTTTCTTT
abundance: NA
d_gene: TRBD1
v_gene: TRBV7-8
j_gene: TRBJ1-1

CDR3aa: CASNYDSYSNQPQHF
CDR3nt: TGTGCCAGTAACTACGACAGTTATAGCAATCAGCCCCAGCATTTT
abundance: NA
d_gene: NA
v_gene: TRBV19
j_gene: TRBJ1-5

CDR3aa: CASSLPSGENLGYTF
CDR3nt: TGCGCCAGCAGCCTCCCCTCCGGAGAGAATTTGGGCTACACCTTC
abundance: few
d_gene: NA
v_gene: TRBV4-1
j_gene: TRBJ1-2

CDR3aa: CASSQSGSGNTIYF
CDR3nt: TGTGCCAGCAGCCAATCCGGTAGTGGAAACACCATATATTTT
abundance: NA
d_gene: NA
v_gene: TRBV14
j_gene: TRBJ1-3

CDR3aa: CASSLGRGTESSYNEQFF
CDR3nt: TGCGCCAGCAGCTTAGGTAGGGGCACTGAGAGCTCCTACAATGAGCAGTTCTTC
abundance: NA
d_gene: NA
v_gene: TRBV5-1
j_gene: TRBJ2-1

CDR3aa: CASNSPASTDTQYF
CDR3nt: TGCGCCAGCAACAGCCCGGCGTCGACGGATACGCAGTATTTT
abundance: few
d_gene: NA
v_gene: TRBV5-1
j_gene: TRBJ2-3

CDR3aa: CASSPVGWNYGYTF
CDR3nt: TGCGCCAGCAGCCCGGTGGGCTGGAACTATGGCTACACCTTC
abundance: few
d_gene: NA
v_gene: TRBV5-1
j_gene: TRBJ1-2

CDR3aa: CATSRGDSYGYTF
CDR3nt: TGTGCCACCAGCAGAGGAGACAGCTATGGCTACACCTTC
abundance: NA
d_gene: NA
v_gene: TRBV15
j_gene: TRBJ1-2

CDR3aa: CASSLRREGGTNEKLFF
CDR3nt: TGTGCCAGCAGCTTGAGGCGCGAAGGGGGAACTAATGAAAAACTGTTTTTT
abundance: NA
d_gene: NA
v_gene: TRBV5-8
j_gene: TRBJ1-4

CDR3aa: CASSYPLSSNQPQHF
CDR3nt: TGTGCCAGCAGTTACCCCCTCTCGAGCAATCAGCCCCAGCATTTT
abundance: NA
d_gene: NA
v_gene: TRBV6-2/TRBV6-3
j_gene: TRBJ1-5

CDR3aa: CASSLDLDTQYF
CDR3nt: TGTGCCAGCAGCCTAGACTTAGATACGCAGTATTTT
abundance: NA
d_gene: NA
v_gene: TRBV13
j_gene: TRBJ2-3

CDR3aa: CASSLIDTQYF
CDR3nt: TGTGCCAGCAGTTTGATCGATACGCAGTATTTT
abundance: many
d_gene: NA
v_gene: TRBV12-3/TRBV12-4
j_gene: TRBJ2-3

CDR3aa: CASSPDTNRGYTF
CDR3nt: TGCGCCAGCAGCCCGGACACTAACAGAGGCTACACCTTC
abundance: NA
d_gene: NA
v_gene: TRBV4-1
j_gene: TRBJ1-2

CDR3aa: CASSPAVGNGYTF
CDR3nt: TGTGCCAGCAGCCCCGCGGTCGGGAATGGCTACACCTTC
abundance: NA
d_gene: NA
v_gene: TRBV7-9
j_gene: TRBJ1-2

CDR3aa: CATSDSRTGGYNEQFF
CDR3nt: TGTGCCACCAGTGATTCTAGGACAGGGGGGTACAATGAGCAGTTCTTC
abundance: NA
d_gene: TRBD1
v_gene: TRBV24-1
j_gene: TRBJ2-1

CDR3aa: CASSLPHGTAGYTF
CDR3nt: TGTGCCAGCAGTTTACCTCACGGGACAGCTGGCTACACCTTC
abundance: NA
d_gene: TRBD1
v_gene: TRBV28
j_gene: TRBJ1-2

CDR3aa: CASSLLGTGELFF
CDR3nt: TGTGCCAGCAGCTTGTTGGGCACCGGGGAGCTGTTTTTT
abundance: NA
d_gene: NA
v_gene: TRBV5-4
j_gene: TRBJ2-2

CDR3aa: CASSSATKFFLQYF
CDR3nt: TGTGCCAGCTCATCAGCGACCAAATTTTTTTTGCAGTACTTC
abundance: NA
d_gene: NA
v_gene: TRBV18
j_gene: TRBJ2-7